Included here is one T cell receptor beta chain sequence, with context. This clonotype was seen only a few times. Which antigen it targets is not known. Base qualities were left out, and no much larger clone turns up one base away. This sample stems from a study of identical twins (dated by TCRdb to about 2016). Turning to the overall study: To test whether fetal clonotypes persist, the study used deep sequencing on TCR alpha and beta repertoires from monozygotic twins, unrelated adults of various ages, and cord blood. Replicate twin experiments were performed at different times using different library preparation protocols to rule out contamination.

All donors were healthy Caucasians. The study also sequenced three unrelated non-twin adults: a male aged 18 to 29, a male aged 50 to 59 and a female aged 50 to 59. Miltenyi CD45RO+ enrichment and human naive T-cell isolation kits were used to isolate memory (CD45RO+) and naive T cells from PBMC. Library preparation employed 5' RACE. Sequencer: Illumina HiSeq 2000. Template switching introduced a universal primer binding site; the final cDNA contained a unique molecular identifier, enabling accurate counting of TCR cDNA molecules. First-strand cDNA for TCR alpha and beta chains was synthesized from specific primers in the conserved constant-segment region. Each cDNA library was double barcoded, with a SMART-Mk sample barcode plus Illumina barcodes, to control for contamination. Two successive PCR steps introduced TruSeq adapter sequences along with Illumina sample barcodes. TCR alpha and beta cDNA libraries were sequenced on the Illumina HiSeq platform with custom primers. On the authors' methods: MiGEC processed the raw reads to extract unique molecular identifiers, while MiXCR was used to determine the CDR3 positions. For each individual, recombination models were inferred using an EM algorithm with the repgenHMM and IGoR tools. Shared clonotype analysis was performed with the tcR package in R, normalizing sharing by the product of cloneset sizes. To study raw recombination without the effects of thymic and clonal selection, out-of-frame nonproductive sequences were analyzed. The public reads were run again by TCRdb, first through fastp at Q25 and then through MiXCR, and only productive beta chains were kept. Each record represents a unique CDR3 protein, reported with the most common genes and DNA among its rows. Clone size and V and J calls follow TCRdb, not the original study. This sample has more than 650,000 distinct CDR3 sequences in its table, and over 5% of those were observed once. The top ten clonotypes cover 1.5% to 2% of the sample.

The CDR3 runs 15 residues from the cysteine to the phenylalanine. The entry retains the CDR3 DNA only, 45 bases that are in frame from base 1. V and J are truncated by 1 base and 0 bases respectively, leaving an intervening sequence of 13 bases. CDR1 SQVTM and CDR2 ANQGSEA were looked up in the germline V gene. The research as a whole found: Recombination models systematically underestimated out-of-frame TCR alpha sharing in monozygotic twins but agreed with sharing between unrelated individuals. Because the same donors could not be followed over many years, conclusions were based on cross-sectional statistical analysis. Abundant cord blood beta clonotypes had fewer insertions, young adult naive repertoires showed a similar but weaker trend, and memory repertoires showed no such trend. Compared with coincidental sharing between unrelated individuals, out-of-frame TCR alpha sequences shared between twins had an excess of sequences with low generation probability. Zero-insertion analyses could be partly confounded by invariant T cells such as MAIT and iNKT, though diverse VJ usage argued against such confounding for most clonotypes. In beta out-of-frame sequences, excess twin sharing was weaker, because having fewer shared sequences lowered the signal-to-noise ratio.

The V gene is TRBV29-1 and the J gene is TRBJ2-7; the D gene remains uncertain. The source material was naive T cells sorted from blood. The meaning of the sample's cell subset or site label: cells isolated with a human naive T-cell isolation kit. This TCR derives from a man between 18 and 35 years old in good health. This receptor carries the CDR3 CSVEGSPRSSYEQYF. In nucleotide form, the sequence is TGCAGCGTTGAAGGTTCCCCTAGGAGCTCCTACGAGCAGTACTTC.